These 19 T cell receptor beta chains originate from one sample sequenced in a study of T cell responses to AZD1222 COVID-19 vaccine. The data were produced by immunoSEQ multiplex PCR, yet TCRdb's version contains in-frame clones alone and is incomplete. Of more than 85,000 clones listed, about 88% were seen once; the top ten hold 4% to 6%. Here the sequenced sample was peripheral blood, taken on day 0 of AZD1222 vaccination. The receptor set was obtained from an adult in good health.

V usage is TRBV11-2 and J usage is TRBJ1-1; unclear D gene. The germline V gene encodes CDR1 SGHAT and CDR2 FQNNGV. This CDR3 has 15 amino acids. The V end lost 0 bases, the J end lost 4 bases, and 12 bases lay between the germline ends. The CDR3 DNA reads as TGTGCCAGCAGCTTAGATTTAAAGATTGGCACTGAAGCTTTCTTT. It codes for CASSLDLKIGTEAFF. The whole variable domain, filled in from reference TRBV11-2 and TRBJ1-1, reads EAGVAQSPRYKIIEKRQSVAFWCNPISGHATLYWYQQILGQGPKLLIQFQNNGVVDDSQLPKDRFSAERLKGVDSTLKIQPAKLEDSAVYLCASSLDLKIGTEAFFGQGTRLTVV.

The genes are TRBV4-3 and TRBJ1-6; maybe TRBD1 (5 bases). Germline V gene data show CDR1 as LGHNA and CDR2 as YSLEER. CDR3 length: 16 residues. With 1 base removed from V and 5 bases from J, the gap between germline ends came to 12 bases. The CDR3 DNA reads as TGCGCCAGCAGCCAAGTCGCAGGGAGGAATAATTCACCCCTCCACTTT. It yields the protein CASSQVAGRNNSPLHF.

The CDR3 loop is CASSLVPGGYEQYF. CDR3 DNA sequence: TGTGCCAGCAGCTTAGTCCCAGGGGGGTACGAGCAGTACTTC. This chain uses TRBV11-2 with TRBJ2-7, with D maybe TRBD1 (7 bases). CDR1 and CDR2 from the germline V gene are SGHAT and FQNNGV. The CDR3 covers 14 residues. Trimming cost V 1 base and J 4 bases, with 11 bases left between them.

The CDR3 coding sequence is TGCAGTGCTAGTCGTGGAGACGATACGCAGTATTTT. Residues: CSASRGDDTQYF. The chain recombines TRBV20-1 with TRBJ2-3; D is unresolved. Trimming removed 3 bases at V and 6 bases at J, with 10 bases between. Germline loops: CDR1 DFQATT, CDR2 SNEGSKA (reference sequence). This CDR3 has 12 residues.

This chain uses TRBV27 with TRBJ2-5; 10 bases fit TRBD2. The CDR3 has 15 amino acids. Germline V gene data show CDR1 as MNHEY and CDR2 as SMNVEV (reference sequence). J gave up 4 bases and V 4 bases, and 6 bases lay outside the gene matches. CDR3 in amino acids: CASSSRLAGVETQYF. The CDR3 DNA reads TGTGCCAGCAGTTCCCGCCTAGCGGGGGTAGAGACCCAGTACTTC.

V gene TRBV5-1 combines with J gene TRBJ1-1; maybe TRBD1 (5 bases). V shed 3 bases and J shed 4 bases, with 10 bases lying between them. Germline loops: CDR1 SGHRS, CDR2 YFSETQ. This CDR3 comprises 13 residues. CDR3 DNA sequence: TGCGCCAGCAGCTGGGGGGATCTCACTGAAGCTTTCTTT. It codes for CASSWGDLTEAFF.

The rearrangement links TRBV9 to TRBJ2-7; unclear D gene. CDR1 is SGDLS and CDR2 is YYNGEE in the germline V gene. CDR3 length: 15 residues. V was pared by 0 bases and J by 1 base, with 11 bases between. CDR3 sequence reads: CASSVDSVASYEQYF. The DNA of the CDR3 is TGTGCCAGCAGCGTAGACAGTGTTGCGTCCTACGAGCAGTACTTC.

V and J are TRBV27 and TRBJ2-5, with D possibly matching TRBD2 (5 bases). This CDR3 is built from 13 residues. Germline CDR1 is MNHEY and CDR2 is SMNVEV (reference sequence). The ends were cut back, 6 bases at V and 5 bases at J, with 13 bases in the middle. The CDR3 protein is CASSGGSRETQYF. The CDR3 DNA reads TGTGCCAGCAGCGGTGGGAGCAGGGAGACCCAGTACTTC.

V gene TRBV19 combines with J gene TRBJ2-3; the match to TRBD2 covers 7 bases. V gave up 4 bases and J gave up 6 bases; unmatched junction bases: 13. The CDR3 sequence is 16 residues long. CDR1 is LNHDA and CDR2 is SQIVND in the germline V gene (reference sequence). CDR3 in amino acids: CASSNGLAEERDTQYF. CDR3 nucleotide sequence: TGTGCCAGTAGTAACGGGCTAGCGGAAGAGCGGGATACGCAGTATTTT.

The CDR3 loop reads CASSDWTVYNEQFF. The CDR3 nucleotides read TGTGCCAGCAGTGATTGGACAGTTTACAATGAGCAGTTCTTC. The chain carries TRBV6-1 and TRBJ2-1; possible D gene TRBD1, 6 bases. Germline loops: CDR1 MNHNS, CDR2 SASEGT. This CDR3 is 14 amino acids long. Trimming stripped 3 bases from V and 4 bases from J, with 10 bases between.

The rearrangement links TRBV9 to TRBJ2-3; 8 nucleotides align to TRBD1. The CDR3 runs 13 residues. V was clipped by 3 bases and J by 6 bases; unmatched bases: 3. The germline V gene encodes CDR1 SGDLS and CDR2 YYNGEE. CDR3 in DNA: TGTGCCAGCAGCGCGCGGACAGGGGATACGCAGTATTTT. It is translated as CASSARTGDTQYF.

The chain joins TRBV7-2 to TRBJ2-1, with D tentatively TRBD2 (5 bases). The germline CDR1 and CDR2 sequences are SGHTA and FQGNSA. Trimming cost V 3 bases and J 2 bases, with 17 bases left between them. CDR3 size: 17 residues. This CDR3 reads CASSLGQVLAAYNEQFF. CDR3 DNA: TGTGCCAGCAGCTTGGGCCAAGTGCTAGCAGCCTACAATGAGCAGTTCTTC. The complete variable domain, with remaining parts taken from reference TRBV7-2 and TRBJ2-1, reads GAGVSQSPSNKVTEKGKDVELRCDPISGHTALYWYRQSLGQGLEFLIYFQGNSAPDKSGLPSDRFSAERTGGSVSTLTIQRTQQEDSAVYLCASSLGQVLAAYNEQFFGPGTRLTVL.

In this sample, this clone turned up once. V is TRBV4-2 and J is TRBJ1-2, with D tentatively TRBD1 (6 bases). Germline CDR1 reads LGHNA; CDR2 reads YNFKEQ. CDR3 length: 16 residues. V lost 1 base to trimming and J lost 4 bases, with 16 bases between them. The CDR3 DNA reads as TGTGCCAGCAGCCAAGGATCCGGGGGGGCGGGCTATGGCTACACCTTC. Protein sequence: CASSQGSGGAGYGYTF.

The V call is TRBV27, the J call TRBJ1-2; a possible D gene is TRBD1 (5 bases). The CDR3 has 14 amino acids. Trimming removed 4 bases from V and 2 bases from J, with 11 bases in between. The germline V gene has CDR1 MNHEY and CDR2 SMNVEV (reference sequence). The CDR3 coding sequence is TGTGCCAGCAGTTCCCAAGAGGGGAACTATGGCTACACCTTC. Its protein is CASSSQEGNYGYTF.

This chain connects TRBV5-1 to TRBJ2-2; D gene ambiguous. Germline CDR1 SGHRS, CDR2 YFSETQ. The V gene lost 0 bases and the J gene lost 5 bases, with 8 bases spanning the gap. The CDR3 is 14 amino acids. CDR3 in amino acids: CASSLGSRTGELFF. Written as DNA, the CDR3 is TGCGCCAGCAGCTTGGGAAGTAGGACCGGGGAGCTGTTTTTT.

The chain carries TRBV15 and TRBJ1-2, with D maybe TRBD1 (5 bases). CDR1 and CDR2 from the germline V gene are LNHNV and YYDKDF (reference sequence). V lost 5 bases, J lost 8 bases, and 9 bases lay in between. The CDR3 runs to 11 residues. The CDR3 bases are TGTGCCACCAGCCGCGGGGGGGGCTACACCTTC. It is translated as CATSRGGGYTF.

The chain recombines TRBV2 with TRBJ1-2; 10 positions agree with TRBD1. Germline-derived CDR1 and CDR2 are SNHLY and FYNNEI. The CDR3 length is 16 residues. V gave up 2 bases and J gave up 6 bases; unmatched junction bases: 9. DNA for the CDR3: TGTGCCAGCAGTGAAAACCCGGACAGGGGGATCGATGGCTACACCTTC. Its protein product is CASSENPDRGIDGYTF.

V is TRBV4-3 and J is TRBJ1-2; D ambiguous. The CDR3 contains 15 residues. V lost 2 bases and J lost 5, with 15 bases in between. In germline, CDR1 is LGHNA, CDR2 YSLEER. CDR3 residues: CASSQSPTRVYGYTF. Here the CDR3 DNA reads TGCGCCAGCAGCCAAAGCCCGACCCGGGTGTATGGCTACACCTTC.

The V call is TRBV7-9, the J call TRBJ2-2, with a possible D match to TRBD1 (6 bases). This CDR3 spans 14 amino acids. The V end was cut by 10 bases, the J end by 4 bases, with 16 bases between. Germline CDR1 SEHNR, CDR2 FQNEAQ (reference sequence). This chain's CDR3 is CATRGLGGTGELFF. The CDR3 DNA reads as TGTGCCACGCGAGGCTTAGGGGGCACCGGGGAGCTGTTTTTT.